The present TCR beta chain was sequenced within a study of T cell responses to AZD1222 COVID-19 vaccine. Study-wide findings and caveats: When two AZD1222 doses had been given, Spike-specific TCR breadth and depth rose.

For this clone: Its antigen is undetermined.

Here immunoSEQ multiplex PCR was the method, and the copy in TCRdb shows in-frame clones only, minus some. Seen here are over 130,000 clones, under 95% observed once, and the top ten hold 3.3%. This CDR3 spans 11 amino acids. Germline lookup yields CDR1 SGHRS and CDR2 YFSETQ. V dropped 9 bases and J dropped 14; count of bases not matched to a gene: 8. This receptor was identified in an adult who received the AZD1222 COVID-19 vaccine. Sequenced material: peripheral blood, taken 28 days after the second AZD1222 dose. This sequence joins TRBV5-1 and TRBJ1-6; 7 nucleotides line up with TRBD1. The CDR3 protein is CANLDRWSLHF. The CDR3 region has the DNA TGCGCCAACCTGGACAGGTGGTCCCTCCACTTT.